The next 21 T cell receptor beta chains were all read from a single sample in a study of T cells after yellow fever vaccination. A single record per CDR3 protein comes from TCRdb applying MiXCR to the 5' RACE reads. The table includes 200,000 to 250,000 distinct CDR3 sequences, more than 3% detected once. Here the sequenced sample was CD4+ T cells sorted from PBMCs, taken 10 days after the yellow fever booster vaccination. The receptors were sampled from a man younger than 30 who received the YFV17D yellow fever vaccine.

At least ten counts were recorded for this clonotype. V and J are TRBV2 and TRBJ1-2; possibly TRBD1 for D (6 bases). Germline assignment: CDR1 SNHLY and CDR2 FYNNEI. The CDR3 is made up of 14 amino acids. V was cut by 5 bases and J by 8 bases, with 18 bases left in between. The CDR3 region has the DNA TGTGCCAGCAGTATGGAGGGGGTACTTTGGGGCTACACCTTC. Protein product: CASSMEGVLWGYTF.

The chain joins TRBV10-3 to TRBJ1-4; no firm D call. V was trimmed by 2 bases and J by 8 bases, leaving 9 bases between them. CDR1 ENHRY and CDR2 SYGVKD come from the germline V gene. The CDR3 length is 13 residues. The CDR3 sequence is CAISEPREEKLFF. The CDR3 nucleotides are TGTGCCATCAGTGAGCCGCGTGAGGAAAAACTGTTTTTT.

This clonotype was counted between two and nine times. The V call is TRBV6-5, the J call TRBJ1-5; TRBD1 is a possible D gene (5 bases). The V gene's germline CDR1 is MNHEY and CDR2 SVGAGI. This CDR3 has 15 amino acids. With 0 bases removed from V and 1 base from J, the gap between germline ends came to 7 bases. The CDR3 DNA reads as TGTGCCAGCAGTTACTCCCGACAGAGCAATCAGCCCCAGCATTTT. This gives the protein CASSYSRQSNQPQHF.

This clonotype was seen at least ten times. The chain employs TRBV5-1 and TRBJ2-3, with D unresolved. The germline gives CDR1 SGHRS, CDR2 YFSETQ. Trimming left V 7 bases short and J 5 bases short, with 8 bases between. This CDR3 contains 11 residues. The CDR3 DNA is TGCGCCAGCGGGGTTGTAGATACGCAGTATTTT. It yields the protein CASGVVDTQYF.

The J gene is TRBJ1-6, the V gene TRBV30; no definite D call. Trimming pared 3 bases from V and 10 bases from J, leaving 13 bases between. The CDR3 sequence is 13 residues long. CDR1 is GTSNPN and CDR2 is SVGIG in the germline V gene (reference sequence). The CDR3 reads CAWSAALQSPLHF. The DNA for the CDR3 is TGTGCCTGGAGCGCGGCCCTCCAGTCACCCCTCCACTTT.

The chain's CDR3 is CASSYQQENSPLHF. The CDR3 nucleotides read TGTGCCAGCAGTTACCAACAGGAAAATTCACCCCTCCACTTT. The rearrangement links TRBV6-5 to TRBJ1-6; perhaps TRBD1 as D (5 bases). The CDR3 has 14 amino acids. Trimming took 2 bases from V and 7 from J, leaving 9 bases between them. Germline values: CDR1 MNHEY, CDR2 SVGAGI.

This clonotype has more than one count but fewer than ten. This chain joins TRBV20-1 and TRBJ1-2; 7 bases agree with TRBD1. The V gene end was trimmed by 3 bases and the J gene end by 2 bases; junction bases not matched to a gene: 9. CDR1 DFQATT and CDR2 SNEGSKA come from the germline V gene (reference sequence). This CDR3 spans 15 amino acids. The CDR3 region is CSASTSTGWNYGYTF. The DNA of the CDR3 is TGCAGTGCTAGTACGTCGACAGGGTGGAACTATGGCTACACCTTC.

This clonotype was seen repeatedly, ten times or more. V and J are TRBV15 and TRBJ2-3; possibly TRBD1 for D (5 bases). V was trimmed by 5 bases and J by 0 bases, leaving 12 bases between them. From germline, CDR1 is LNHNV and CDR2 YYDKDF (reference sequence). This CDR3 contains 15 residues. This CDR3 reads CATSAPWGSTDTQYF. For the CDR3, the DNA is TGTGCCACCAGCGCCCCGTGGGGCAGCACAGATACGCAGTATTTT. The entire variable domain, with the rest obtained from reference TRBV15 and TRBJ2-3, is as follows: DAMVIQNPRYQVTQFGKPVTLSCSQTLNHNVMYWYQQKSSQAPKLLFHYYDKDFNNEADTPDNFQSRRPNTSFCFLDIRSPGLGDTAMYLCATSAPWGSTDTQYFGPGTRLTVL.

This clonotype was recorded many times. The chain is built from TRBV10-3 and TRBJ2-3, with 8 bases aligning to TRBD2. The CDR3 sequence is 18 residues long. Germline CDR1 and CDR2: ENHRY and SYGVKD. V was pared by 1 base and J by 4 bases, with 13 bases of the junction left unmatched. The CDR3 spells CAISELLAGLPYSDTQYF. The CDR3 nucleotides read TGTGCCATCAGTGAGTTGTTAGCGGGGCTCCCCTACTCAGATACGCAGTATTTT.

This clonotype showed up many times. V is TRBV3-1 and J is TRBJ2-5, with D perhaps matching TRBD1 or TRBD2 (5 bases each). CDR1 and CDR2 (germline): LGHDT, YNNKEL (reference sequence). There are 12 residues in the CDR3. Trimming pared 1 base from V and 7 bases from J, leaving 7 bases between. CDR3: CASSQGGGTQYF. CDR3 DNA sequence: TGTGCCAGCAGCCAAGGTGGGGGGACCCAGTACTTC.

This clonotype was observed a handful of times. The CDR3 sequence is CASSSRVSNQPQHF. DNA of the CDR3: TGTGCCAGCAGTTCTCGGGTTAGCAATCAGCCCCAGCATTTT. This chain connects TRBV12-3 or TRBV12-4 to TRBJ1-5; D unresolved. Trimming pared 4 bases from V and 0 bases from J, leaving 7 bases between. This CDR3 is built from 14 residues.

The table lists this clonotype with many counts. The rearrangement uses TRBV20-1 and TRBJ2-3, with 8 nucleotides matching TRBD1. Per the germline V gene, CDR1 is DFQATT and CDR2 is SNEGSKA (reference sequence). With V trimmed by 4 bases and J by 5 bases, 8 bases remained unmatched. The CDR3 loop spans 14 amino acids. CDR3 loop: CSATDRGSRDTQYF. The CDR3 nucleotides read TGCAGTGCTACCGACAGGGGATCGAGAGATACGCAGTATTTT.

This clonotype has ten or more counts. V is TRBV12-3 or TRBV12-4 and J is TRBJ1-5; D remains ambiguous. The V and J ends lost 4 bases and 9 bases respectively, with 10 bases between them. The CDR3 extends over 12 amino acids. The CDR3 here is CASSSVRTPQHF. The DNA for the CDR3 is TGTGCCAGCAGTTCGGTCAGGACGCCCCAGCATTTT.

This clonotype has at least ten counts. The rearrangement links TRBV28 to TRBJ1-4, with D perhaps TRBD1 (5 bases). The CDR3 length is 13 residues. V lost 3 bases to trimming and J lost 6 bases, with 8 bases between them. Germline CDR1 is MDHEN and CDR2 is SYDVKM. The CDR3 coding sequence is TGTGCCAGCAGTTTCAGGGTGGATGAAAAACTGTTTTTT. It yields the protein CASSFRVDEKLFF. The whole variable domain, remainder taken from reference TRBV28 and TRBJ1-4, is DVKVTQSSRYLVKRTGEKVFLECVQDMDHENMFWYRQDPGLGLRLIYFSYDVKMKEKGDIPEGYSVSREKKERFSLILESASTNQTSMYLCASSFRVDEKLFFGSGTQLSVL.

This clonotype was seen only a few times. The gene calls are TRBV6-2 or TRBV6-3 and TRBJ2-6; tentative D call: TRBD1 (6 bases). The CDR3 covers 17 residues. Trimming shortened V by 5 bases and J by 0 bases, and 14 bases separated the two germline ends. Germline-derived CDR1 and CDR2 are MNHEY and SVGEGT. CDR3 loop: CASSRDTAYSGANVLTF. The CDR3 nucleotides read TGTGCCAGCAGTCGGGACACCGCTTACTCTGGGGCCAACGTCCTGACTTTC.

This clonotype was seen a handful of times. The chain recombines TRBV4-3 with TRBJ1-1; 8 bases align to TRBD1. V was clipped by 3 bases and J by 7 bases; unmatched bases: 4. CDR1 LGHNA and CDR2 YSLEER come from the germline V gene. This CDR3 spans 13 amino acids. The chain's CDR3 is CASSHDRGGEAFF. The CDR3 region has the DNA TGCGCCAGCAGCCACGACAGGGGTGGTGAAGCTTTCTTT.

This clonotype was found many times. The rearrangement links TRBV4-1 to TRBJ2-4; no clear D. CDR3 size: 15 residues. The germline CDR1 and CDR2 sequences are MGHRA and YSYEKL. Trimming left V 0 bases short and J 9 bases short, with 15 bases between. The CDR3 coding sequence is TGCGCCAGCAGCCAAGAGGCCTTTAGTCATGGCATTCAGTACTTC. It codes for CASSQEAFSHGIQYF.

This clonotype was counted a few times. The V call is TRBV19, the J call TRBJ2-1, with 7 bases matching TRBD1. CDR1 and CDR2 (germline): LNHDA, SQIVND (reference sequence). This CDR3 is built from 13 residues. V lost 6 bases and J lost 7; bases outside the gene matches: 6. In DNA, the CDR3 is TGTGCCAGTAGCCGGGACAGACCTAATGAGCAGTTCTTC. Translating gives CASSRDRPNEQFF.

This clonotype showed up many times. This rearrangement joins TRBV7-9 to TRBJ1-1, with D possibly matching TRBD1 (6 bases). The ends were cut back, 4 bases at V and 2 bases at J, with 20 bases in the middle. Germline V lookup: CDR1 SEHNR, CDR2 FQNEAQ (reference sequence). The CDR3 spans 17 residues. The CDR3 DNA is TGTGCCAGCAGCTCCCCCTTGGGGGGACATAAAAACACTGAAGCTTTCTTT. Its translation: CASSSPLGGHKNTEAFF.

This clonotype was seen ten or more times. The chain combines TRBV7-9 with TRBJ2-3, with D uncertain. CDR1 is SEHNR, CDR2 FQNEAQ, per germline (reference sequence). With 8 bases removed from V and 0 bases from J, the gap between germline ends came to 9 bases. The CDR3 is 13 amino acids. The CDR3 sequence: CASRVSSTDTQYF. The CDR3 region has the DNA TGTGCCAGCCGCGTTTCTAGCACAGATACGCAGTATTTT.

The V gene is TRBV5-6, the J gene TRBJ1-5; 9 bases are a match to TRBD1. Germline CDR1 SGHDT, CDR2 YYEEEE. The CDR3 spans 16 residues. After removal of 3 bases from V and 4 bases from J, the junction contained 8 bases not matched to a gene. CDR3 in DNA: TGTGCCAGCAGCTACTTGGACAGGGGTAAAAATCAGCCCCAGCATTTT. Its protein is CASSYLDRGKNQPQHF.